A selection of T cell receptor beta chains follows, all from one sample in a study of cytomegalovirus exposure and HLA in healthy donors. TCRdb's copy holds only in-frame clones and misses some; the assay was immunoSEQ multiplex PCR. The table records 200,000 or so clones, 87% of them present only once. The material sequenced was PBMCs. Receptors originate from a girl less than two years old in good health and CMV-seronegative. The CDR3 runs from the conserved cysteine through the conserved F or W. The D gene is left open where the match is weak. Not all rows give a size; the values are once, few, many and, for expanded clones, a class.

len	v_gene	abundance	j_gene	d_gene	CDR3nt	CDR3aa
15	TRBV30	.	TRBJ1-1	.	TGTGCCTGGAGAGCGTACAGGTTCCCGAACACTGAAGCTTTCTTT	CAWRAYRFPNTEAFF
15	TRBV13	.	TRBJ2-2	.	TGTGCCAGCAGCCTACGACAGGTATCAGCCGGGGAGCTGTTTTTT	CASSLRQVSAGELFF
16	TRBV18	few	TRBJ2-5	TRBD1	TGTGCCAGCTCGCCAAGACAGGGCGGAAGGCAAGAGACCCAGTACTTC	CASSPRQGGRQETQYF
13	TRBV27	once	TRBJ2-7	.	TGTGCCAGCAGTTTCGGGGATGAATACGAGCAGTACTTC	CASSFGDEYEQYF
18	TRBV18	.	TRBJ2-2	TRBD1	TGTGCCAGCCATCTACGGGCGAGGGGGCCTTTAAACACCGGGGAGCTGTTTTTT	CASHLRARGPLNTGELFF
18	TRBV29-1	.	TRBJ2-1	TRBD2	TGCAGCGTTGCTCCCCGACTAGCGGGAGGGCCGGGGGCCAATGAGCAGTTCTTC	CSVAPRLAGGPGANEQFF
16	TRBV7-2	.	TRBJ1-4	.	TGTGCCAGCAGCTCCGGCTATGGGGCAGCTAATGAAAAACTGTTTTTT	CASSSGYGAANEKLFF
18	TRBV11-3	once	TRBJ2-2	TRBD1	TGTGCCAGCAGCTTACTTCCGGAAGGACAGGGGAACGGCGGGGAGCTGTTTTTT	CASSLLPEGQGNGGELFF
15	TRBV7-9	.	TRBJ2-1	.	TGTGCCAGCAGCTTAGCGGGAGTCACTTACAATGAGCAGTTCTTC	CASSLAGVTYNEQFF
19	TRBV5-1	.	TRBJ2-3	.	TGCGCCAGCAGTCTGGCATCCGTACTGAGCGGCAGTACCCGGGATACGCAGTATTTT	CASSLASVLSGSTRDTQYF
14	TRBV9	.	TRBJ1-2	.	TGTGCCAGCAGCGTAAACACCGCTAACTATGGCTACACCTTC	CASSVNTANYGYTF
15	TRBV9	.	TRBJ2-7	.	TGTGCCAGCAGCGCCTGGGGAGCTAGCACCTACGAGCAGTACTTC	CASSAWGASTYEQYF
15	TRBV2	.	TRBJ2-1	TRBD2	TGTGCCAGCAGCCTTGGACTAGCACAATACAATGAGCAGTTCTTC	CASSLGLAQYNEQFF
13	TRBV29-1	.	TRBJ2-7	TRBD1	TGCAGCGTTTTCGGACAGGTTCGCAACGAGCAGTACTTC	CSVFGQVRNEQYF
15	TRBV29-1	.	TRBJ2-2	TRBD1	TGCAGCGTTCGGAAGGACAGGATTAACACCGGGGAGCTGTTTTTT	CSVRKDRINTGELFF
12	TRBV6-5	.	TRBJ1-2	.	TGTGCCAGCAGCCCGGGGGGCCGCGGCTACACCTTC	CASSPGGRGYTF
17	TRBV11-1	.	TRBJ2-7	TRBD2	TGTGCCAGCAGCTTAAACCTAGGGACTAGCGGAATCTACGAGCAGTACTTC	CASSLNLGTSGIYEQYF
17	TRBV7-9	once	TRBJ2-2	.	TGTGCCAGCAGCTTAGGCGGGTCCCTCCCGAACACCGGGGAGCTGTTTTTT	CASSLGGSLPNTGELFF
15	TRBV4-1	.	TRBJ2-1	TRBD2	TGCGCCAGCAGCCAAGATGACGGGGGGTACAATGAGCAGTTCTTC	CASSQDDGGYNEQFF
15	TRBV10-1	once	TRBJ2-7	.	TGCGCCAGCAGTGAGTCGTCAGGTAATCGGTACGAGCAGTACTTC	CASSESSGNRYEQYF